These 4 T cell receptor beta chains were all obtained from the same sample, sequenced in a study of Ad26.COV2.S vaccination and SARS-CoV-2 variants. Treatment described: over 15 received Ad26.COV2.S at low or high dose, single or two shots; about 5 received placebo; per-sample allocation not given. All samples were drawn on day 63, counting from the first vaccine or placebo injection. TCRdb's table, derived via immunoSEQ multiplex PCR, lists solely in-frame clones and lacks some. Here the sample spans more than 300,000 clones, 86% being singletons. The sample was peripheral blood, taken in a trial of Ad26.COV2.S vaccine versus placebo. These TCRs come from a person between 18 and 65 years old who received the Ad26.COV2.S COVID-19 vaccine or a placebo.

The chain couples TRBV5-1 to TRBJ2-7; a weak D match, TRBD1 (8 bases). V was clipped by 3 bases and J by 6 bases, with 19 bases between them. Looked up from germline, CDR1 is SGHRS and CDR2 is YFSETQ. CDR3 length equals 15 residues. The CDR3 spells CASSSWTGRDGEQYF. DNA for the CDR3: TGCGCCAGCAGCTCCTGGACAGGGAGGGATGGCGAGCAGTACTTC.

The CDR3 nucleotides are TGCGCCAGCAGCGGCGGGACAGGGAATGGAGAGACCCAGTACTTC. It codes for CASSGGTGNGETQYF. The chain uses TRBV5-1 and TRBJ2-5; 9 bases fit TRBD1. Germline trimming cut 4 bases from V and 4 bases from J; bases unmatched to any gene: 8. Germline V gene sequence: CDR1 SGHRS, CDR2 YFSETQ. There are 15 residues in the CDR3.

The chain carries TRBV7-2 and TRBJ1-5, with D perhaps matching TRBD1 (6 bases). Germline V gene data show CDR1 as SGHTA and CDR2 as FQGNSA. V dropped 2 bases and J dropped 1 base, with 9 bases sitting between them. The CDR3 contains 15 residues. The CDR3 protein is CASSLLGASNQPQHF. The CDR3 region has the DNA TGTGCCAGCAGCTTACTGGGGGCCAGCAATCAGCCCCAGCATTTT.

CDR3 protein: CAWSVRQGRGEQYF. Here the CDR3 DNA reads TGTGCCTGGAGTGTACGACAGGGCCGAGGGGAGCAGTACTTC. The chain links TRBV30 to TRBJ2-7; 7 nucleotides align to TRBD1. This CDR3 spans 14 amino acids. Trimming took 0 bases from V and 7 from J; bases not matched to a gene: 9. CDR1 is GTSNPN, CDR2 SVGIG, per germline (reference sequence).